Presented here are 18 T cell receptor beta chains from one specimen sequenced in a study of blood T cell repertoires in COVID-19. Assay used: immunoSEQ multiplex PCR; TCRdb lists only in-frame clones, some missing. The sample yields approximately 110,000 clones, 75% to 90% seen once. The source material was peripheral blood. The receptors stem from a woman aged 80 or over with COVID-19, enrolled during active disease.

The CDR3 DNA sequence: TGTGCCAGCAGCTCGCCGGGCGGGAGTGGTCAAGAGACCCAGTACTTC. This gives the protein CASSSPGGSGQETQYF. The J gene is TRBJ2-5, the V gene TRBV7-2; 7 bases align to TRBD2. The CDR3 consists of 16 residues. V lost 4 bases and J lost 2; bases outside the gene matches: 10. Germline V lookup: CDR1 SGHTA, CDR2 FQGNSA.

The CDR3: CASTLTGYAYNSPLHF. CDR3 sequence (DNA): TGTGCCAGCACCCTGACAGGGTACGCCTATAATTCACCCCTCCACTTT. The gene calls are TRBV27 and TRBJ1-6; the match to TRBD1 covers 7 bases. The V segment lost 7 bases and the J segment 2 bases; nucleotides outside the gene matches: 8. Germline V gene sequence: CDR1 MNHEY, CDR2 SMNVEV (reference sequence). This CDR3 region has 16 residues.

The chain is built from TRBV9 and TRBJ2-7, with D tentatively TRBD1 (5 bases). The germline CDR1 and CDR2 sequences are SGDLS and YYNGEE. V lost 4 bases and J lost 3, with 14 bases in between. CDR3 length: 14 amino acids. The CDR3 region is CASSPRTTNYEQYF. DNA for the CDR3: TGTGCCAGCAGCCCTAGGACAACAAACTACGAGCAGTACTTC.

The chain is built from TRBV4-3 and TRBJ2-3; 8 bases align to TRBD1. V lost 6 bases, J lost 8 bases, and 13 bases stayed unmatched. This CDR3 comprises 15 residues. Per the germline V gene, CDR1 is LGHNA and CDR2 is YSLEER. The CDR3 reads CASSPTGTGAGTQYF. The CDR3 DNA is TGCGCCAGCAGTCCGACCGGGACAGGTGCTGGTACGCAGTATTTT.

The chain combines TRBV7-2 with TRBJ2-5; possibly TRBD2 for D (6 bases). V lost 3 bases and J 5 bases, leaving 10 bases between the germline ends. This CDR3 region has 13 residues. The germline gives CDR1 SGHTA, CDR2 FQGNSA. The CDR3 DNA follows: TGTGCCAGCAGCTTTGCTGGGAGGGAGACCCAGTACTTC. Protein: CASSFAGRETQYF. Based on the CDR3 plus reference TRBV7-2 and TRBJ2-5, the full variable domain is GAGVSQSPSNKVTEKGKDVELRCDPISGHTALYWYRQSLGQGLEFLIYFQGNSAPDKSGLPSDRFSAERTGGSVSTLTIQRTQQEDSAVYLCASSFAGRETQYFGPGTRLLVL.

CDR3 coding DNA: TGTGCCAGCAGTTTATCTCAGGGGGGCACAGATACGCAGTATTTT. As protein: CASSLSQGGTDTQYF. V gene TRBV28 combines with J gene TRBJ2-3; TRBD1 matches at 7 bases. The V segment lost 1 base and the J segment 1 base; nucleotides outside the gene matches: 2. The CDR3 is made up of 15 amino acids. The germline V gene encodes CDR1 MDHEN and CDR2 SYDVKM.

The rearrangement joins TRBV6-2 or TRBV6-3 to TRBJ1-1, with D hard to call. The germline gives CDR1 MNHEY, CDR2 SVGEGT. There are 14 residues in the CDR3. V shed 2 bases and J shed 5 bases, with 12 bases lying between them. The CDR3 loop is CASSYGWGGTEAFF. In DNA form, the CDR3 reads TGTGCCAGCAGTTACGGCTGGGGAGGAACTGAAGCTTTCTTT.

The chain combines TRBV6-2 or TRBV6-3 with TRBJ2-7, with TRBD2 matching over 7 bases. The CDR3 totals 14 residues. CDR1 is MNHEY and CDR2 is SVGEGT in the germline V gene. The V segment lost 3 bases and the J segment 0 bases; nucleotides outside the gene matches: 2. The CDR3 DNA sequence: TGTGCCAGCAGTTATAGGACTAGCTCCTACGAGCAGTACTTC. Translation: CASSYRTSSYEQYF.

V gene TRBV2 combines with J gene TRBJ1-4; D might be TRBD1 (5 bases). The V end lost 4 bases, the J end lost 7 bases, and 10 bases lay between the germline ends. From germline, CDR1 is SNHLY and CDR2 FYNNEI. There are 13 residues in the CDR3. In DNA, the CDR3 is TGTGCCAGCAGTGGTCCCGGGGGTGAAAAACTGTTTTTT. Translation gives CASSGPGGEKLFF.

The chain is built from TRBV11-2 and TRBJ2-3; 8 bases agree with TRBD2. This CDR3 region has 16 residues. CDR1 and CDR2 (germline): SGHAT, FQNNGV. Trimming removed 1 base from V and 4 bases from J; junction bases left unmatched: 7. This chain's CDR3 is CASSLGAGGAADTQYF. CDR3 DNA: TGTGCCAGCAGCTTAGGGGCGGGAGGAGCGGCAGATACGCAGTATTTT.

This clone was detected once. The chain has TRBV6-5 and TRBJ2-7, with a tentative D call TRBD1 (6 bases). The CDR3 length is 15 residues. Germline V gene sequence: CDR1 MNHEY, CDR2 SVGAGI. V gave up 6 bases and J gave up 3 bases, with 18 bases separating them. The DNA for the CDR3 is TGTGCCAGCAGCGCTACCCCGGGACAACTCTACGAGCAGTACTTC. It translates to CASSATPGQLYEQYF.

This sequence joins TRBV13 and TRBJ2-3; 10 bases align to TRBD2. Trimming cost V 1 base and J 7 bases; bases outside gene matches: 17. The CDR3 is made up of 19 amino acids. Looked up from germline, CDR1 is PRHDT and CDR2 is FYEKMQ (reference sequence). The CDR3 sequence: CASSLDGGTSAPFGNTQYF. The CDR3 DNA is TGTGCCAGCAGCTTAGACGGGGGGACTAGCGCCCCTTTCGGGAATACGCAGTATTTT.

This clone was counted a single time. The chain uses TRBV6-5 and TRBJ1-1; D not certain. The CDR3 length is 13 residues. Trimming removed 6 bases at V and 4 bases at J, with 12 bases between. Per the germline V gene, CDR1 is MNHEY and CDR2 is SVGAGI. The CDR3 coding sequence is TGTGCCAGCAGACCGAGGGAGGCCACTGAAGCTTTCTTT. It encodes CASRPREATEAFF.

The chain is built from TRBV19 and TRBJ1-5; 8 bases fit TRBD1. This CDR3 region has 15 residues. Trimming took 6 bases from V and 1 from J; bases not matched to a gene: 5. The germline V gene encodes CDR1 LNHDA and CDR2 SQIVND (reference sequence). Written as DNA, the CDR3 is TGTGCCAGTAGCCCACAGGGGGAGAGCAATCAGCCCCAGCATTTT. Protein: CASSPQGESNQPQHF.

The chain links TRBV21-1 to TRBJ1-5; the table's D gene call, TRBD1, was not cross checked with the DNA. TRBV21-1 is classified as a pseudogene. CDR3 length: 16 residues. The chain's CDR3 is CASSNKPGQGNQPQHF. For the CDR3, the DNA is TGTGCCAGCAGCAATAAACCGGGACAGGGAAATCAGCCCCAGCATTTT.

This clone was found once. The chain combines TRBV7-8 with TRBJ2-7, with 7 bases that match TRBD1. The CDR3 is 16 amino acids. Germline V CDR1 and CDR2: SGHVS, FQNEAQ. The V gene end was trimmed by 1 base and the J gene end by 6 bases; junction bases not matched to a gene: 12. The CDR3 reads CASSLGSNYRGGEQYF. The CDR3 region has the DNA TGTGCCAGCAGCTTAGGTTCCAATTACAGGGGTGGCGAGCAGTACTTC.

This rearrangement joins TRBV28 to TRBJ2-6, with 8 bases that match TRBD1. Germline trimming cut 5 bases from V and 0 bases from J; bases unmatched to any gene: 3. The CDR3 contains 16 residues. CDR1 and CDR2 (germline): MDHEN, SYDVKM. CDR3 sequence reads: CASSPGQGSGANVLTF. Written as DNA, the CDR3 is TGTGCCAGCAGTCCCGGACAGGGCTCTGGGGCCAACGTCCTGACTTTC.

This clone occurred a few times. V is TRBV2 and J is TRBJ1-5; 7 bases are shared with TRBD1. The V segment lost 3 bases and the J segment 4 bases; nucleotides outside the gene matches: 12. The V gene's germline CDR1 is SNHLY and CDR2 FYNNEI. This CDR3 spans 17 amino acids. The CDR3, as DNA: TGTGCCAGCAGTGAGTTACCCCCAGGGGGGTGGAATCAGCCCCAGCATTTT. Translated, it gives CASSELPPGGWNQPQHF. Combining the CDR3 with reference TRBV2 and TRBJ1-5 gives the whole variable domain EPEVTQTPSHQVTQMGQEVILRCVPISNHLYFYWYRQILGQKVEFLVSFYNNEISEKSEIFDDQFSVERPDGSNFTLKIRSTKLEDSAMYFCASSELPPGGWNQPQHFGDGTRLSIL.